The rows below give T cell receptor beta chains drawn from one sample of a study of T cells after yellow fever vaccination. One entry per CDR3 protein results from TCRdb running MiXCR on the 5' RACE reads. The sample lists about 73,000 distinct CDR3 sequences, approximately 8% occurring once. The sample was CD8+ T cells sorted from PBMCs, taken on the day of the yellow fever booster vaccination. These receptors were obtained from a man aged 30 to 45 who received the YFV17D yellow fever vaccine. Both conserved end residues are part of each CDR3. Not all rows give a size; the values are once, few, many and, for expanded clones, a class.

CDR3aa,abundance,j_gene,v_gene
CSAAKGEESSYNEQFF,-,TRBJ2-1,TRBV20-1
CASSLGTAYSYEQYF,-,TRBJ2-7,TRBV6-1
CASQSGSGTDTQYF,few,TRBJ2-3,TRBV5-5
CSVDAGTEAFF,many,TRBJ1-1,TRBV29-1
CSAGPGTPSYEQYF,many,TRBJ2-7,TRBV20-1
CASSSLAGAPNNEQFF,-,TRBJ2-1,TRBV11-2
CASSLGDRGSFSETQYF,-,TRBJ2-5,TRBV11-2
CASSPSYNEQFF,many,TRBJ2-1,TRBV19
CAWSGSSQSTDTQYF,-,TRBJ2-3,TRBV30
CASSLGPDEQFF,-,TRBJ2-1,TRBV27
CASSPGGTDEAFF,few,TRBJ1-1,TRBV18
CASSYGTGGIEQYF,-,TRBJ2-7,TRBV7-2
CASSSQGNTGELFF,few,TRBJ2-2,TRBV7-3
CATRRGGEETQYF,many,TRBJ2-5,TRBV24-1
CSVLRPPNDNEQFF,-,TRBJ2-1,TRBV29-1
CASSLALEMGFGETQYF,many,TRBJ2-5,TRBV7-2
CASSIIDTSGRVIEQFF,-,TRBJ2-1,TRBV19
CASSLLGSPTEAFF,-,TRBJ1-1,TRBV7-2
CASSPLAGGRETQYF,few,TRBJ2-5,TRBV6-1
CASYSPNQETQYF,few,TRBJ2-5,TRBV19
CASSNRGNQPQHF,-,TRBJ1-5,TRBV12-3/TRBV12-4
CASTWRNEKLFF,-,TRBJ1-4,TRBV7-9
CASSPGRVAFF,-,TRBJ1-1,TRBV27
CASSTRRNNYGYTF,many,TRBJ1-2,TRBV12-3/TRBV12-4
CSVEVGRGSYGYTF,-,TRBJ1-2,TRBV29-1
CASSLPRDYNNEQFF,many,TRBJ2-1,TRBV5-1
CASSLQGPSYEQYF,many,TRBJ2-7,TRBV6-2/TRBV6-3
CASRLALAGLNEQFF,-,TRBJ2-1,TRBV6-4
CASGPGIGSYEQYF,few,TRBJ2-7,TRBV27
CASSIRDFVGPGNTIYF,once,TRBJ1-3,TRBV19
CSVPDTYQETQYF,few,TRBJ2-5,TRBV29-1
CAISRGTDTQYF,few,TRBJ2-3,TRBV5-4
CASSSSRTSGSRADTQYF,-,TRBJ2-3,TRBV6-2/TRBV6-3
CSVAFTGYGYTF,-,TRBJ1-2,TRBV29-1
CASSPRAGYLGGNYGYTF,many,TRBJ1-2,TRBV7-9
CAISDFGTGEGNEQFF,few,TRBJ2-1,TRBV10-3
CASSEVAHIQYF,-,TRBJ2-4,TRBV2
CASSFGSGNTGELFF,-,TRBJ2-2,TRBV7-9
CASSLGDRESNQPQHF,-,TRBJ1-5,TRBV5-6
CATTLTGGSPLHF,many,TRBJ1-6,TRBV27
CASSSRNGQGKPEQYF,-,TRBJ2-7,TRBV28
CASSYSGTGGRDYGYTF,-,TRBJ1-2,TRBV6-5
CASGGLGVYNEQFF,many,TRBJ2-1,TRBV27
CASSYSPSGSPYEQYF,few,TRBJ2-7,TRBV6-5
CANARGLSDTGELFF,-,TRBJ2-2,TRBV7-9
CAISESESAEQYF,many,TRBJ2-7,TRBV10-3
CCARELGLAAPNTQYF,-,TRBJ2-3,TRBV20-1
CASSLAGQPEAFF,-,TRBJ1-1,TRBV5-1
CASSLGRNSYEQYF,many,TRBJ2-7,TRBV9
CAWSRGGYNEQFF,few,TRBJ2-1,TRBV30
CAIRKDTTGELFF,-,TRBJ2-2,TRBV10-3
CASSPLTPNTGELFF,few,TRBJ2-2,TRBV7-3
CSAIPGLAYEQYF,-,TRBJ2-7,TRBV20-1
CASSPVGGPTDTQYF,many,TRBJ2-3,TRBV18
CASSLGISYNEQFF,few,TRBJ2-1,TRBV28